The 16 T cell receptor beta chains reported below all come from one sample, sequenced in a study of T cells in Graves' hyperthyroidism and ophthalmopathy. Regions amplified from RNA transcripts were the TCR beta CDR3 regions. When the TCR CDR3 underwent first-round RT-PCR, the HTBI primer set was used. MiXCR, applied by TCRdb to the multiplex PCR reads, yields one record per CDR3 protein. The sample holds hundreds of thousands of distinct CDR3 sequences; less than 25% are singletons and the top ten take about 34%. Sequenced material: blood. These receptors were obtained from a man aged 30-40 years with Graves' ophthalmopathy.

The rearrangement joins TRBV7-8 to TRBJ2-3; D remains ambiguous. The V gene lost 5 bases and the J gene lost 1 base, with 13 bases spanning the gap. This CDR3 contains 15 residues. CDR1 and CDR2 (germline): SGHVS, FQNEAQ. This CDR3 is CASSPQTPGTDTQYF. The CDR3 DNA is TGTGCCAGCAGCCCTCAGACGCCCGGCACAGATACGCAGTATTTT.

This clonotype was detected only a few times. The chain recombines TRBV2 with TRBJ2-7; D uncertain. The germline gives CDR1 SNHLY, CDR2 FYNNEI. The CDR3 has 14 residues. V was shortened by 1 base and J by 0 bases, with 7 bases between the two germline ends. The DNA for the CDR3 is TGTGCCAGCAGTGAAGGTCGAATCTCCTACGAGCAGTACTTC. This codes for CASSEGRISYEQYF.

The chain has TRBV10-3 and TRBJ2-2; weak D call: TRBD2 (5 bases). This CDR3 comprises 18 residues. The germline V gene has CDR1 ENHRY and CDR2 SYGVKD. V lost 3 bases and J 5 bases, leaving 22 bases between the germline ends. CDR3 bases: TGTGCCATCAGTGACCCGCAAGCGGAGTCCGAGTGGACCGGGGAGCTGTTTTTT. Its protein product is CAISDPQAESEWTGELFF.

The table lists this clonotype with many counts. The rearrangement uses TRBV28 and TRBJ2-3; a possible D gene is TRBD2 (6 bases). The CDR3 length is 16 residues. Germline CDR1 is MDHEN and CDR2 is SYDVKM. V was clipped by 3 bases and J by 6 bases, with 19 bases between them. The CDR3 region is CASSFGGGYLLDTQYF. DNA for the CDR3: TGTGCCAGCAGTTTTGGGGGAGGTTATCTCCTCGATACGCAGTATTTT.

The chain uses TRBV28 and TRBJ1-5; weak D call: TRBD1 (5 bases). CDR3 size: 16 residues. CDR1 is MDHEN, CDR2 SYDVKM, per germline. The V end lost 3 bases, the J end lost 4 bases, and 16 bases lay between the germline ends. The CDR3 loop is CASSFGAWALNQPQHF. In DNA, the CDR3 is TGTGCCAGCAGTTTCGGGGCATGGGCACTAAATCAGCCCCAGCATTTT.

This clonotype has a handful of counts. This chain uses TRBV7-9 with TRBJ2-5, with D uncertain. Trimming left V 8 bases short and J 0 bases short, with 13 bases between. The CDR3 runs 14 residues. Germline V gene lookup returns CDR1 SEHNR and CDR2 FQNEAQ (reference sequence). The chain's CDR3 is CASARADNQETQYF. CDR3 nucleotides: TGTGCCAGCGCGCGCGCAGATAACCAAGAGACCCAGTACTTC.

The V and J genes are TRBV7-2 and TRBJ2-7; D is possibly TRBD2 (5 bases). The CDR3 covers 12 residues. CDR1 is SGHTA, CDR2 FQGNSA, per germline. Trimming took off 3 bases at V and 6 bases at J, with 9 bases between the two ends. The CDR3 region is CASSFEGAEQYF. As DNA, the CDR3 is TGTGCCAGCAGCTTCGAGGGAGCCGAGCAGTACTTC.

This clonotype was seen at least ten times. This chain uses TRBV3-1 with TRBJ2-5; tentatively, D is TRBD1 or TRBD2 (5 bases each). The V and J ends lost 6 bases and 1 base respectively, with 12 bases between them. The V gene's germline CDR1 is LGHDT and CDR2 YNNKEL (reference sequence). The CDR3 runs to 14 residues. The CDR3 DNA sequence: TGTGCCAGCAGGATAGGGACCATCCAAGAGACCCAGTACTTC. Protein: CASRIGTIQETQYF.

In this sample, this clonotype turned up a few times. This chain links TRBV18 with TRBJ2-3, with 10 bases lining up with TRBD1. Losses at the gene ends were 0 bases for V and 5 bases for J; bases not matched to a gene: 5. Per the germline V gene, CDR1 is KGHSH and CDR2 is LQKENI. The CDR3 has 16 residues. CDR3 amino acids: CASSPPLGQGRDTQYF. The CDR3 bases are TGTGCCAGCTCACCACCGCTGGGACAGGGGAGAGATACGCAGTATTTT.

This clonotype appeared many times. This chain connects TRBV18 to TRBJ2-5; D ambiguous. This CDR3 has 14 residues. Germline-derived CDR1 and CDR2 are KGHSH and LQKENI. V was clipped by 3 bases and J by 4 bases, with 12 bases between them. In nucleotides, the CDR3 is TGTGCCAGCTCACCTATCCGAGTTCGAGAGACCCAGTACTTC. Protein product: CASSPIRVRETQYF.

A few counts support this clonotype. This chain joins TRBV11-2 and TRBJ2-3; the D gene could be TRBD1 or TRBD2 (7 bases each). Germline CDR1 is SGHAT and CDR2 is FQNNGV. The CDR3 has 14 residues. V was cut by 6 bases and J by 4 bases, with 14 bases left in between. CDR3 loop: CASRGRGGADTQYF. The CDR3, as DNA: TGTGCCAGCAGGGGCAGGGGGGGAGCAGATACGCAGTATTTT.

This clonotype was counted only a few times. The rearrangement links TRBV19 to TRBJ1-1, with TRBD1 matching 8 bases. The CDR3 covers 17 residues. V lost 3 bases and J lost 1; bases outside the gene matches: 10. Looked up from germline, CDR1 is LNHDA and CDR2 is SQIVND (reference sequence). CDR3 DNA: TGTGCCAGTAGTATTCTTTCGATCGGGACAGGGAACACTGAAGCTTTCTTT. It translates to CASSILSIGTGNTEAFF.

This sequence joins TRBV6-2 or TRBV6-3 and TRBJ2-1; 11 nucleotides match TRBD2. The CDR3 is made up of 17 amino acids. CDR1 and CDR2 (germline): MNHEY, SVGEGT. Trimming at V came to 5 bases and at J to 3 bases, leaving 9 bases not matched to a gene. The CDR3, as DNA: TGTGCCAGCAGTAGCCGCTTTAGCGGGAGGGTCTACAATGAGCAGTTCTTC. It yields the protein CASSSRFSGRVYNEQFF.

This clonotype turned up a few times. The chain uses TRBV20-1 and TRBJ1-2, with D hard to call. Germline-derived CDR1 and CDR2 are DFQATT and SNEGSKA (reference sequence). The CDR3 is 15 amino acids. With 0 bases removed from V and 11 bases from J, the gap between germline ends came to 22 bases. In DNA, the CDR3 is TGCAGTGCTAGAGACGACCCGGGGAGTAGATCGGGTTACACCTTC. This translates into CSARDDPGSRSGYTF.

The table lists this clonotype with many counts. The chain combines TRBV28 with TRBJ2-1; 8 bases line up with TRBD2. V shed 4 bases, J shed 6 bases, and the junction held 5 bases outside the gene matches. CDR1 and CDR2 (germline): MDHEN, SYDVKM. The length of the CDR3 is 14 residues. The CDR3 here is CASSWLAGVNEQFF. CDR3 DNA sequence: TGTGCCAGCAGTTGGCTAGCGGGTGTCAATGAGCAGTTCTTC.

This clonotype was seen ten or more times. This chain joins TRBV30 and TRBJ1-1, with unresolved D. V lost 0 bases to trimming and J lost 0 bases, with 11 bases between them. Germline V gene lookup returns CDR1 GTSNPN and CDR2 SVGIG (reference sequence). This CDR3 comprises 15 residues. CDR3 DNA sequence: TGTGCCTGGAGTGTTAGTGGAACTATGAACACTGAAGCTTTCTTT. This codes for CAWSVSGTMNTEAFF.